Sequencing of this T cell receptor (beta chain) was carried out in a study of T cell responses to AZD1222 COVID-19 vaccine. Study context: Pooling was applied to second doses at about 4 or about 12 weeks.

J lost 9 bases, V lost 1 base, and 8 bases had no gene match. Germline loops: CDR1 LGHDT, CDR2 YNNKEL (reference sequence). There are 15 residues in the CDR3. Concerning this clone: The antigen remains unidentified.

Notes on the study in general: Among AZD1222 vaccinees, only 5 to 7 were seropositive at baseline. Donors skewed white British and female; clonal diversity was possibly underestimated. At 160-218 and 743-854, vaccine-associated CD4 TCRs were dominant, and they spanned spike.

Generated by immunoSEQ multiplex PCR, the TCRdb table keeps only in-frame clones and is missing some. This table has about 70,000 clones, 85% appearing once. The chain is built from TRBV3-1 (or the pseudogene TRBV3-2) and TRBJ2-4, with TRBD2 matching over 8 bases. The source is an adult in good health. Here the sequenced sample was peripheral blood, taken on day 0 of AZD1222 vaccination. CDR3 region: CASSQGSGLAAIQYF. The CDR3 DNA reads as TGTGCCAGCAGCCAAGGCAGTGGACTAGCCGCCATTCAGTACTTC.